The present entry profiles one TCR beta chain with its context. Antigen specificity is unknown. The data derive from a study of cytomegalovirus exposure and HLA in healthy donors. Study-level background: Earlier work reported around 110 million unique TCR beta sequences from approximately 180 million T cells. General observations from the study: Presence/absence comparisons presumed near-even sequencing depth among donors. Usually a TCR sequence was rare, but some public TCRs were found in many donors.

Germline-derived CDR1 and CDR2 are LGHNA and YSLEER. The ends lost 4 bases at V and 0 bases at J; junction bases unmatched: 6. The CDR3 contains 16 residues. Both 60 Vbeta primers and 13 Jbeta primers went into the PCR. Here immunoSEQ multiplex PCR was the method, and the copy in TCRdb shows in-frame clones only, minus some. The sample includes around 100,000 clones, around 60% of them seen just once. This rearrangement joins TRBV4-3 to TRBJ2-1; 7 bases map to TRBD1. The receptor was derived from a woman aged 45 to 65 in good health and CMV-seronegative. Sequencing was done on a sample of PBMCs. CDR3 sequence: CASSRDSLSSYNEQFF. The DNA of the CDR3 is TGCGCCAGCAGCCGGGACAGCCTAAGCTCCTACAATGAGCAGTTCTTC.